One and the same sample provided the 20 T cell receptor beta chains below, sequenced in a study of human CD4 T cells and Enterobacteriaceae. All CD4+ cells other than CD45RA+CCR7+CD95- naive cells were sorted as memory, over 95% pure. Sequencing was performed with immunoSEQ multiplex PCR; in TCRdb, only in-frame clones are kept and a portion is missing. The sample holds tens of thousands of clones, approximately 84% seen once. The sample comprised memory CD4+ T cells from blood. The receptors shown here come from a human donor in good health.

This chain links TRBV27 with TRBJ2-1; D unresolved. The V gene's germline CDR1 is MNHEY and CDR2 SMNVEV (reference sequence). V was cut by 2 bases and J by 8 bases, with 10 bases left in between. CDR3 length equals 13 residues. CDR3 in DNA: TGTGCCAGCAGTTTAAATTGGGAACATGAGCAGTTCTTC. It translates to CASSLNWEHEQFF.

This chain connects TRBV5-4 to TRBJ2-5; tentatively, D is TRBD1 (6 bases). V lost 2 bases, J lost 5 bases, and 13 bases lay in between. The CDR3 consists of 14 residues. CDR1 and CDR2 from the germline V gene are SGHNT and YYREEE (reference sequence). CDR3 loop: CASSLQGEGETQYF. The CDR3 nucleotides are TGTGCCAGCAGCTTACAGGGTGAGGGGGAGACCCAGTACTTC.

The chain has TRBV20-1 and TRBJ1-2, with D possibly being TRBD1 (5 bases). This CDR3 is 10 amino acids long. Germline CDR1 is DFQATT and CDR2 is SNEGSKA (reference sequence). The CDR3 here is CREGRRGYTF. CDR3 nucleotides: TGCAGGGAGGGACGCCGGGGCTACACCTTC.

The chain carries TRBV14 and TRBJ2-7, with D possibly matching TRBD2 (5 bases). The CDR3 spans 11 residues. Trimming left V 8 bases short and J 4 bases short, with 9 bases between. The V gene's germline CDR1 is SGHDN and CDR2 FVKESK. The CDR3 reads CASASGYEQYF. CDR3 nucleotide sequence: TGTGCCAGCGCCTCGGGGTACGAGCAGTACTTC.

This rearrangement joins TRBV5-6 to TRBJ2-5; D gene ambiguous. Near its end, the DNA agrees better with TRBJ2-7, so the J call may be wrong. Germline CDR1 reads SGHDT; CDR2 reads YYEEEE. The CDR3 is 13 residues long. The CDR3 reads CASSAWISYEQYF. The CDR3 nucleotides are TGTGCCAGCAGCGCCTGGATTAGCTACGAGCAGTACTTC.

This clone has only a few counts. V gene TRBV11-2 combines with J gene TRBJ2-2; D is unclear. The germline V gene encodes CDR1 SGHAT and CDR2 FQNNGV. With 3 bases removed from V and 7 bases from J, the gap between germline ends came to 6 bases. CDR3 size: 12 residues. CDR3 nucleotide sequence: TGTGCCAGCAGCTTTTCTTACGGGGAGCTGTTTTTT. It specifies CASSFSYGELFF.

This clone turned up a few times. The V gene is TRBV7-9, the J gene TRBJ2-1, with TRBD2 matching over 11 bases. Germline CDR1 reads SEHNR; CDR2 reads FQNEAQ (reference sequence). The CDR3 consists of 15 residues. The V gene end was trimmed by 6 bases and the J gene end by 6 bases; junction bases not matched to a gene: 7. The CDR3 DNA is TGTGCCAGCAGATCCGGGACTAGCGGATTCAATGAGCAGTTCTTC. Translated: CASRSGTSGFNEQFF. Filled out from reference TRBV7-9 and TRBJ2-1, the complete variable domain reads DTGVSQNPRHKITKRGQNVTFRCDPISEHNRLYWYRQTLGQGPEFLTYFQNEAQLEKSRLLSDRFSAERPKGSFSTLEIQRTEQGDSAMYLCASRSGTSGFNEQFFGPGTRLTVL.

This chain joins TRBV5-1 and TRBJ2-2; D could derive from TRBD1 or TRBD2 (5 bases each). Germline loops: CDR1 SGHRS, CDR2 YFSETQ. CDR3 size: 14 residues. Trimming cost V 4 bases and J 3 bases, with 10 bases left between them. CDR3: CASSGDGYTGELFF. CDR3 DNA: TGCGCCAGCAGCGGGGACGGCTACACCGGGGAGCTGTTTTTT. The entire variable domain, with the rest obtained from reference TRBV5-1 and TRBJ2-2, is as follows: KAGVTQTPRYLIKTRGQQVTLSCSPISGHRSVSWYQQTPGQGLQFLFEYFSETQRNKGNFPGRFSGRQFSNSRSEMNVSTLELGDSALYLCASSGDGYTGELFFGEGSRLTVL.

This clone was detected once. This chain's CDR3 is CASSLTVNQPQHF. Here the CDR3 DNA reads TGTGCCAGCAGCCTAACAGTCAATCAGCCCCAGCATTTT. The rearrangement uses TRBV7-9 and TRBJ1-5; D uncertain. The CDR3 has 13 amino acids. V shed 5 bases and J shed 3 bases, with 8 bases lying between them. Germline V CDR1 and CDR2: SEHNR, FQNEAQ (reference sequence).

J is TRBJ2-1 and V is TRBV6-6, with 13 nucleotides matching TRBD2. The V gene's germline CDR1 is MNHNY and CDR2 SVGAGI (reference sequence). Losses at the gene ends were 4 bases for V and 3 bases for J; bases not matched to a gene: 0. The CDR3 is 15 residues long. The CDR3 nucleotides are TGTGCCAGCAGTTGGACTAGCGGGGGCTACAATGAGCAGTTCTTC. Translation: CASSWTSGGYNEQFF.

The V gene is TRBV7-2, the J gene TRBJ2-7, with 11 bases fitting TRBD1. CDR3 length equals 16 residues. With V trimmed by 2 bases and J by 5 bases, 8 bases remained unmatched. Germline V gives CDR1 SGHTA, CDR2 FQGNSA. CDR3 nucleotides: TGTGCCAGCAGCTTACAATCGGACAGGGGGCGGAACGAGCAGTACTTC. Translated, it gives CASSLQSDRGRNEQYF.

This clone was observed a single time. The chain is built from TRBV12-5 and TRBJ1-1, with D hard to call. Germline CDR1 reads LGHNT; CDR2 reads FRNRAP. V lost 2 bases, J lost 1 base, and 5 bases lay in between. There are 13 residues in the CDR3. CDR3 DNA: TGTGCTAGTGGTTTGCTTGAGAACACTGAAGCTTTCTTT. Translation gives CASGLLENTEAFF.

This clone was observed a few times. The rearrangement uses TRBV5-8 and TRBJ2-1; 9 bases match TRBD1. Germline V gene lookup returns CDR1 SGHTS and CDR2 YDEGEE. Germline trimming cut 4 bases from V and 5 bases from J; bases unmatched to any gene: 4. CDR3 length: 14 residues. The CDR3 sequence: CASSEGTGNNEQFF. The CDR3 DNA is TGTGCCAGCAGCGAAGGGACAGGGAACAATGAGCAGTTCTTC.

The rearrangement uses TRBV28 and TRBJ1-2, with D perhaps TRBD1 (5 bases). The germline V gene has CDR1 MDHEN and CDR2 SYDVKM. The V and J ends lost 3 bases and 5 bases respectively, with 10 bases between them. This CDR3 is 13 amino acids long. CDR3: CASSFGQLYGYTF. The CDR3 DNA sequence: TGTGCCAGCAGTTTTGGACAACTATATGGCTACACCTTC.

Only one count was recorded for this clone. This chain links TRBV27 with TRBJ1-1; D possibly corresponds to TRBD1 (5 bases). CDR1 and CDR2 from the germline V gene are MNHEY and SMNVEV (reference sequence). CDR3 length equals 15 residues. V lost 5 bases and J 3 bases, leaving 16 bases between the germline ends. As DNA, the CDR3 is TGTGCCAGCAGTAAGGCGCAGGTAGGGGACACTGAAGCTTTCTTT. Translated, it gives CASSKAQVGDTEAFF.

The chain is built from TRBV6-6 and TRBJ1-5; D is possibly TRBD1 (5 bases). Germline V gene sequence: CDR1 MNHNY, CDR2 SVGAGI (reference sequence). The CDR3 extends over 15 amino acids. The germline V and J ends were trimmed by 5 bases and 6 bases, with 17 bases remaining between them. In DNA, the CDR3 is TGTGCCAGCAGTCCGGGGGGGGAACGGATTCAGCCCCAGCATTTT. The encoded protein is CASSPGGERIQPQHF.

This chain links TRBV5-5 with TRBJ1-5, with TRBD1 matching 11 bases. This CDR3 spans 15 amino acids. The J segment lost 10 bases and the V segment lost 0 bases, leaving 6 bases of the junction unmatched. Germline V gene sequence: CDR1 SGHKS, CDR2 YYEKEE (reference sequence). CDR3 nucleotides: TGTGCCAGCAGCTTGGAGGGACAGGGGGTACTACCCCAGCATTTT. Amino acid sequence: CASSLEGQGVLPQHF. Combining the CDR3 with reference TRBV5-5 and TRBJ1-5 gives the whole variable domain DAGVTQSPTHLIKTRGQQVTLRCSPISGHKSVSWYQQVLGQGPQFIFQYYEKEERGRGNFPDRFSARQFPNYSSELNVNALLLGDSALYLCASSLEGQGVLPQHFGDGTRLSIL.

The rearrangement joins TRBV4-1 to TRBJ2-7; 16 nucleotides match TRBD2. Germline V lookup: CDR1 MGHRA, CDR2 YSYEKL. J gave up 0 bases and V 8 bases, and 19 bases lay outside the gene matches. The CDR3 contains 21 residues. In DNA, the CDR3 is TGCGCCAGCGCCCTAAGTCGAGGGACTAGCGGGAGGGCCGGACGCTCCTACGAGCAGTACTTC. Encoded protein: CASALSRGTSGRAGRSYEQYF.

V usage is TRBV5-1 and J usage is TRBJ2-2; TRBD2 matches at 10 bases. The V gene end was trimmed by 1 base and the J gene end by 6 bases; junction bases not matched to a gene: 12. Germline V lookup: CDR1 SGHRS, CDR2 YFSETQ. The CDR3 runs to 18 residues. The CDR3 region has the DNA TGCGCCAGCAGCTTGAGGGCCCCTAGCGGGAGAGGACCCGGGGAGCTGTTTTTT. Protein product: CASSLRAPSGRGPGELFF.

In the case of this clone: Distinct nucleotide sequences in the sample also encode this CDR3. V usage is TRBV18 and J usage is TRBJ2-5, with a tentative D call TRBD2 (6 bases). Between the trimmed V and J ends, which lost 1 base and 3 bases, there was a span of 6 bases. CDR3 length: 13 amino acids. Germline assignment: CDR1 KGHSH and CDR2 LQKENI. CDR3: CASSPLAEETQYF. In DNA, the CDR3 is TGTGCCAGCTCACCACTAGCGGAAGAGACCCAGTACTTC.